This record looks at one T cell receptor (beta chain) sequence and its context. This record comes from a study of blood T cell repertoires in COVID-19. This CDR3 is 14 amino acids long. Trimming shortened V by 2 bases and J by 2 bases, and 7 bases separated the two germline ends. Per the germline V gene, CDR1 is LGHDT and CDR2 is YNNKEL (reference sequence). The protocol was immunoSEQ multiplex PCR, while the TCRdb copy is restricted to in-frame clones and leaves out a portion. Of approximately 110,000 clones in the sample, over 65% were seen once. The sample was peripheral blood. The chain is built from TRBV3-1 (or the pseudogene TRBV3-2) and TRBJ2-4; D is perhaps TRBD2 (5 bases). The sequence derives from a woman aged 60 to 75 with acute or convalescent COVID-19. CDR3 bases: TGTGCCAGCAGCCAACGGGGAACCAAAAACATTCAGTACTTC. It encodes CASSQRGTKNIQYF.